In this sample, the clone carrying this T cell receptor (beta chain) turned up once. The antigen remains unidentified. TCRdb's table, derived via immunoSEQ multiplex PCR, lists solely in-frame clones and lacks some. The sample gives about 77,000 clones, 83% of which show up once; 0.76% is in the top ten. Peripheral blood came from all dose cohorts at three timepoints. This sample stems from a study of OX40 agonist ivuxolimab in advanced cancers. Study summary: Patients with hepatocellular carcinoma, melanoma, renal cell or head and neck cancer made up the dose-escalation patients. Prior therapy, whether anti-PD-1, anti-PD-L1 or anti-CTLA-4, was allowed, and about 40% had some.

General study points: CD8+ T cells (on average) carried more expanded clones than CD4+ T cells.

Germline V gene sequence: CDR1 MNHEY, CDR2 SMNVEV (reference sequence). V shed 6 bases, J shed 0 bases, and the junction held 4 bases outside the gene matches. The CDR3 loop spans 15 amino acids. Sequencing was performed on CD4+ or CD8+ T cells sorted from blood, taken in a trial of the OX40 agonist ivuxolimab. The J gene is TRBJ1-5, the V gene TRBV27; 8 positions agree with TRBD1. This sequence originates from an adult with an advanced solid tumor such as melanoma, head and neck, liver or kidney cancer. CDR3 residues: CASRTGTGSNQPQHF. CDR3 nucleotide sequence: TGTGCCAGCAGAACCGGGACAGGTAGCAATCAGCCCCAGCATTTT.